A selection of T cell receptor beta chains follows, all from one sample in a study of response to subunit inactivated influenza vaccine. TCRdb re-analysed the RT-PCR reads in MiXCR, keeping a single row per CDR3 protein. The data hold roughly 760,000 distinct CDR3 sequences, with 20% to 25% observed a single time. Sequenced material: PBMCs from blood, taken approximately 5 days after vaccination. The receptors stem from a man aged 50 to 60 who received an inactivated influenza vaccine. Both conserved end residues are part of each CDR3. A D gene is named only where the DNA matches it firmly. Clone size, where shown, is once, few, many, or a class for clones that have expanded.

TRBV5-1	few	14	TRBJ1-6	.	TGCGCCAGCAGTGAGACCCCGGGCGATTCACCCCTCCACTTT	CASSETPGDSPLHF
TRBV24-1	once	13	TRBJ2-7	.	TGTGCCACCCAGGGGAGAAAAACCTACGAGCAGTACTTC	CATQGRKTYEQYF
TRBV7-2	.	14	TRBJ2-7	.	TGTGCCAGCAGCTCCTTTACAGGGTGGGTCGAGCAGTACTTC	CASSSFTGWVEQYF
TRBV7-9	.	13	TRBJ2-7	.	TGTGCCAGCGGCCCGGGACTGTTCTACGAGCAGTACTTC	CASGPGLFYEQYF
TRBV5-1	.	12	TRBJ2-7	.	TGCGCCAGCAGCTCCACGGTTTACGAGCAGTACTTC	CASSSTVYEQYF
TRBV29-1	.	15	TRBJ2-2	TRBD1	TGCAGCGTCTCCATCGGGACAGGGCGAACCGGGGAGCTGTTTTTT	CSVSIGTGRTGELFF
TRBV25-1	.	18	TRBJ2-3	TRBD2	TGTGCCAGCAGTGAGTACTCGCTGGCGGGGGGGCCCAGAGATACGCAGTATTTT	CASSEYSLAGGPRDTQYF
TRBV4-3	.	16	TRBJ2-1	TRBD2	TGCGCCAGCAGCCAATGGACTAGCGGAACCTACAATGAGCAGTTCTTC	CASSQWTSGTYNEQFF
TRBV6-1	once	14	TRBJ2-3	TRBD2	TGTGCCAGCAGTGAAGGCGGGAGGGCGGATACGCAGTATTTT	CASSEGGRADTQYF
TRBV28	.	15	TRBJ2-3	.	TGTGCCAGCTCACCCCTAGCGATTAGCACAGATACGCAGTATTTT	CASSPLAISTDTQYF
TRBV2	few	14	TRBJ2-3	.	TGTGCCAGCAGCCCCATCTTGGGCATAGATACGCAGTATTTT	CASSPILGIDTQYF
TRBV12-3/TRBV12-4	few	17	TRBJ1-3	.	TGTGCCAGCAGTCCCCACCCCGGGCCCGGCCTCGGAAACACCATATATTTT	CASSPHPGPGLGNTIYF
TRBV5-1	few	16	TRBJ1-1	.	TGCGCCAGCAGCTTGGGGTTTAGATCCATGAACACTGAAGCTTTCTTT	CASSLGFRSMNTEAFF
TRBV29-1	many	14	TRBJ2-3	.	TGCAGCGTTGTATTTGGGTCAATGTCGGATACGCAGTATTTT	CSVVFGSMSDTQYF
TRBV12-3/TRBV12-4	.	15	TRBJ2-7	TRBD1	TGTGCCAGCAGTTTAGGGGTACGGACAGGTTACGAGCAGTACTTC	CASSLGVRTGYEQYF
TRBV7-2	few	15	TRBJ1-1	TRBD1	TGTGCCAGCAGAGACCAGACAGGGGGCAGCACTGAAGCTTTCTTT	CASRDQTGGSTEAFF
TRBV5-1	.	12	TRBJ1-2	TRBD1	TGCGCCAGCAGCGACAGGGCTTTTGGCTACACCTTC	CASSDRAFGYTF
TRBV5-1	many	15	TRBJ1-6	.	TGCGCCAGCAGCCGCACCGCAGGGGCCCGATCGCCCCTCCACTTT	CASSRTAGARSPLHF
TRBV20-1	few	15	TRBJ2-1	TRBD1	TGCAGTGCTAGAGCCCAGACAGGGGGACGGGTGGAGCAGTTCTTC	CSARAQTGGRVEQFF
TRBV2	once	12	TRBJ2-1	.	TGTGCCAGCAGCGGGGGAAGGGATGAGCAGTTCTTC	CASSGGRDEQFF
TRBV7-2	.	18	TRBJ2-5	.	TGTGCCAGCAGCTTAGCGGATTCGGGGAGGGGGCCCACAGAGACCCAGTACTTC	CASSLADSGRGPTETQYF